The rows below give T cell receptor beta chains drawn from one sample of a study of early T cells in non-severe SARS-CoV-2 infection. A single record per CDR3 protein comes from TCRdb applying MiXCR to the 5' RACE reads. In the table there are 45,000 to 70,000 distinct CDR3 sequences, roughly 12% of which are singletons. The sample taken for sequencing was whole blood. These receptors were taken from an adult who was a healthcare worker with PCR-confirmed SARS-CoV-2 infection or an uninfected control (not recorded which). The CDR3 runs from the conserved cysteine through the conserved F or W. A D gene is named only where the DNA matches it firmly. Size tells how often a clone was seen (once, few, many) or the class of an expanded clone, and some rows leave it out.

d_call: -; j_call: TRBJ2-2; clone_size: many; v_call: TRBV6-1; cdr3_aa: CASSETGFRTIGELFF; cdr3_nt: TGTGCCAGCAGTGAAACCGGTTTTCGGACCATCGGGGAGCTGTTTTTT
d_call: -; j_call: TRBJ2-7; clone_size: few; v_call: TRBV21-1; cdr3_aa: CASGIDFSYEQYF; cdr3_nt: TGTGCCAGCGGGATCGATTTCTCCTACGAGCAGTACTTC
d_call: TRBD1; j_call: TRBJ2-7; clone_size: few; v_call: TRBV6-5; cdr3_aa: CASSYGLDRGGEQYF; cdr3_nt: TGTGCCAGCAGTTACGGTCTAGACAGGGGCGGCGAGCAGTACTTC
d_call: -; j_call: TRBJ1-5; clone_size: many; v_call: TRBV30; cdr3_aa: CAWSPLIGKGQPQHF; cdr3_nt: TGTGCCTGGAGTCCCCTCATCGGGAAAGGTCAGCCCCAGCATTTT
d_call: -; j_call: TRBJ1-2; clone_size: many; v_call: TRBV6-5; cdr3_aa: CASRSNFGYTF; cdr3_nt: TGTGCCAGCAGGTCCAATTTTGGCTACACCTTC
d_call: TRBD2; j_call: TRBJ2-1; clone_size: few; v_call: TRBV20-1; cdr3_aa: CSASGGTSPGYYNEQFF; cdr3_nt: TGCAGTGCTAGTGGTGGGACTAGCCCCGGATACTACAATGAGCAGTTCTTC
d_call: TRBD2; j_call: TRBJ2-7; clone_size: many; v_call: TRBV7-2; cdr3_aa: CASSFPTMAGGSQYEQYF; cdr3_nt: TGTGCCAGCAGCTTTCCCACCATGGCGGGAGGGTCTCAGTACGAGCAGTACTTC
d_call: -; j_call: TRBJ2-7; clone_size: few; v_call: TRBV9; cdr3_aa: CASSPPWGGQQTYEQYF; cdr3_nt: TGTGCCAGCAGCCCACCGTGGGGTGGACAGCAGACCTACGAGCAGTACTTC
d_call: TRBD1; j_call: TRBJ1-4; clone_size: -; v_call: TRBV20-1; cdr3_aa: CSASQGAGNEKLFF; cdr3_nt: TGCAGTGCTAGTCAGGGGGCGGGTAATGAAAAACTGTTTTTT
d_call: -; j_call: TRBJ1-5; clone_size: many; v_call: TRBV12-3/TRBV12-4; cdr3_aa: CASAPGVSNQPQHF; cdr3_nt: TGTGCCTCCGCCCCCGGAGTCAGCAATCAGCCCCAGCATTTT
d_call: TRBD1; j_call: TRBJ2-3; clone_size: few; v_call: TRBV12-3/TRBV12-4; cdr3_aa: CASSQDRATDTQYF; cdr3_nt: TGTGCCAGCAGTCAAGACAGGGCCACAGATACGCAGTATTTT
d_call: -; j_call: TRBJ1-4; clone_size: -; v_call: TRBV7-9; cdr3_aa: CASSSPNEKLFF; cdr3_nt: TGTGCCAGCAGCTCCCCTAATGAAAAACTGTTTTTT
d_call: -; j_call: TRBJ2-6; clone_size: few; v_call: TRBV20-1; cdr3_aa: CSAREGGAGANVLTF; cdr3_nt: TGCAGTGCTAGAGAAGGAGGGGCTGGGGCCAACGTCCTGACTTTC
d_call: TRBD2; j_call: TRBJ2-3; clone_size: many; v_call: TRBV7-2; cdr3_aa: CASSLSAGASDTQYF; cdr3_nt: TGTGCCAGCAGCTTATCAGCGGGAGCTTCGGATACGCAGTATTTT
d_call: -; j_call: TRBJ2-7; clone_size: -; v_call: TRBV28; cdr3_aa: CASSGNRGQYF; cdr3_nt: TGTGCCAGCAGTGGAAACAGAGGGCAGTACTTC
d_call: -; j_call: TRBJ2-2; clone_size: -; v_call: TRBV28; cdr3_aa: CASSLPGGGELFF; cdr3_nt: TGTGCCAGCAGTCTCCCTGGTGGTGGGGAGCTGTTTTTT
d_call: TRBD2; j_call: TRBJ2-3; clone_size: few; v_call: TRBV20-1; cdr3_aa: CSAHRLAPRDTQYF; cdr3_nt: TGCAGTGCTCACCGACTAGCCCCTAGAGATACGCAGTATTTT
d_call: TRBD1; j_call: TRBJ2-7; clone_size: many; v_call: TRBV10-3; cdr3_aa: CAISAEPGQGSDEQYF; cdr3_nt: TGTGCCATCAGTGCCGAACCGGGACAGGGGTCCGACGAGCAGTACTTC
d_call: -; j_call: TRBJ2-1; clone_size: few; v_call: TRBV12-3/TRBV12-4; cdr3_aa: CASSNGPYSFESYNEQFF; cdr3_nt: TGTGCCAGCAGTAATGGGCCCTACAGTTTTGAATCCTACAATGAGCAGTTCTTC
d_call: -; j_call: TRBJ2-5; clone_size: few; v_call: TRBV18; cdr3_aa: CASSPITGQETQYF; cdr3_nt: TGTGCCAGCTCACCAATAACAGGCCAAGAGACCCAGTACTTC
d_call: TRBD1; j_call: TRBJ1-3; clone_size: many; v_call: TRBV6-6; cdr3_aa: CASSYSPGGENTIYF; cdr3_nt: TGTGCCAGCAGTTACTCGCCAGGGGGCGAAAACACCATATATTTT
d_call: -; j_call: TRBJ2-1; clone_size: many; v_call: TRBV3-1; cdr3_aa: CASSLGPGLSYNEQFF; cdr3_nt: TGTGCCAGCAGCCTAGGCCCAGGGCTCTCCTACAATGAGCAGTTCTTC
d_call: TRBD1; j_call: TRBJ2-7; clone_size: many; v_call: TRBV10-3; cdr3_aa: CAISEDRGLRGQYF; cdr3_nt: TGTGCCATCAGTGAGGACAGGGGGCTCCGAGGGCAGTACTTC
d_call: -; j_call: TRBJ1-5; clone_size: -; v_call: TRBV12-3/TRBV12-4; cdr3_aa: CASSLGGFQPQHF; cdr3_nt: TGTGCCAGCAGCTTGGGGGGGTTTCAGCCCCAGCATTTT
d_call: TRBD2; j_call: TRBJ2-1; clone_size: few; v_call: TRBV20-1; cdr3_aa: CSAPYLAGDFYNEQFF; cdr3_nt: TGCAGTGCTCCTTATCTAGCGGGAGACTTCTACAATGAGCAGTTCTTC
d_call: -; j_call: TRBJ1-2; clone_size: many; v_call: TRBV5-4; cdr3_aa: CASSSPLVKGSAYGYTF; cdr3_nt: TGTGCCAGCAGCTCCCCCTTGGTAAAGGGATCGGCCTATGGCTACACCTTC